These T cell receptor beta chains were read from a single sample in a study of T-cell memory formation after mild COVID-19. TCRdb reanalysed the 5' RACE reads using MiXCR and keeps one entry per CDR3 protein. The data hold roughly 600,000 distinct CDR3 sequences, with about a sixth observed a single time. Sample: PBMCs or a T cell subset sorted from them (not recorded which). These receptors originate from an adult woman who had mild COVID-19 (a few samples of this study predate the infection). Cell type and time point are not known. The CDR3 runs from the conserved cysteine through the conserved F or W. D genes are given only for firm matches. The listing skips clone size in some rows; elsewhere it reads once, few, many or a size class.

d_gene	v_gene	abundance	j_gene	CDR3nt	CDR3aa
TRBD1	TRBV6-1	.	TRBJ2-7	TGTGCCAGCAATCCTTCGGACAGGGTCTCCTACGAGCAGTACTTC	CASNPSDRVSYEQYF
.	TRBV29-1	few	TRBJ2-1	TGCAGCGCTGGGGGCAGGGATGAGCAGTTCTTC	CSAGGRDEQFF
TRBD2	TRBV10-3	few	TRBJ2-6	TGTGCCATCAGTGATACGGGAGGGACTGGGGCCAACGTCCTGACTTTC	CAISDTGGTGANVLTF
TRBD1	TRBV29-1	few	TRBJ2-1	TGCAGCGTTGAAGCACAGGGGGAGAAGACCTCCTACAATGAGCAGTTCTTC	CSVEAQGEKTSYNEQFF
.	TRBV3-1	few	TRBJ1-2	TGTGCCAGCAGCCAGCAGGGGAGGAACTATGGCTACACCTTC	CASSQQGRNYGYTF
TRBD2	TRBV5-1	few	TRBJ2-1	TGCGCCAGCAGCCAGACTTGGGAGGGCCGCTTGCAGTTCTTC	CASSQTWEGRLQFF
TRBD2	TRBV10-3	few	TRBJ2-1	TGTGCCATCAGTGAGATAGCGGGAGGTAGGCTGTTCTTC	CAISEIAGGRLFF
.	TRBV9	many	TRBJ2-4	TGTGCCAGCAGCGTAGTTAGCGATGGGCCTGGGGCCAAAAACATTCAGTACTTC	CASSVVSDGPGAKNIQYF
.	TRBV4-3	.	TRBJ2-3	TGCGCCAGCAGCCGTTTTAGCGGAGATACGCAGTATTTT	CASSRFSGDTQYF
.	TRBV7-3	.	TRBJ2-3	TGTGCCAGCAGCTTATACCGGGCAGATACGCAGTATTTT	CASSLYRADTQYF
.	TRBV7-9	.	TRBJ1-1	TGTGCCAGCACCTTCGGGGAAACTGAAGCTTTCTTT	CASTFGETEAFF
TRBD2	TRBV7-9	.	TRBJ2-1	TGTGCCAGCAGCTCAGCGGGAGTCAATGAGCAGTTCTTC	CASSSAGVNEQFF
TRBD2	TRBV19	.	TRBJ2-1	TGTGCCAGTAAAACAAACCTCGTAGCGGGAGGGCCCTCCTACAATGAGCAGTTCTTC	CASKTNLVAGGPSYNEQFF
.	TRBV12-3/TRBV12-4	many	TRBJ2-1	TGTGCCAGCAGTTTGTTGGGGGCCTACAATGAGCAGTTCTTC	CASSLLGAYNEQFF
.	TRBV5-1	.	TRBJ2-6	TGCGCCAGCAGCCCTCCTGAAGGCGGGGCCAACGTCCTGACTTTC	CASSPPEGGANVLTF
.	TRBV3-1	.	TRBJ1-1	TGTGCCAGCAGCCAAGTGGGTAGCCCCACTGAAGCTTTCTTT	CASSQVGSPTEAFF
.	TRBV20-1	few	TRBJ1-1	TGCAGTGCTAGAAGAGAGAACACTGAAGCTTTCTTT	CSARRENTEAFF
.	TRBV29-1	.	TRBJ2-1	TGCAGCGTTGAAACTGGGGTCAATGAGCAGTTCTTC	CSVETGVNEQFF
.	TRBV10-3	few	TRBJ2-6	TGTGCCATCAGTGAGTCTGGCAGGCGGACTGGGGCCAACGTCCTGACTTTC	CAISESGRRTGANVLTF
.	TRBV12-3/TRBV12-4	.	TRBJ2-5	TGTGCCAGCACCCCGCGGTACCAAGAGACCCAGTACTTC	CASTPRYQETQYF
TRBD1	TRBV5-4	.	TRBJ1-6	TGTGCCAGCAGCCCTCAGCCCCCGACAGGGGGCGGATATTCACCCCTCCACTTT	CASSPQPPTGGGYSPLHF
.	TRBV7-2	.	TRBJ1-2	TGTGCCAGCAGCTTAAGGCCACTTGGGGGGAGCTATGGCTACACCTTC	CASSLRPLGGSYGYTF
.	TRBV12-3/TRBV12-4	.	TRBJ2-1	TGTGCCAGCAGCCCCGGGGCAGCCCCTGAGCAGTTCTTC	CASSPGAAPEQFF
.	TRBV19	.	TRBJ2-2	TGTGCCAGTAGTATAGATCCGAATGCCGGGGAGCTGTTTTTT	CASSIDPNAGELFF
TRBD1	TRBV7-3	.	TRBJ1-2	TGTGCCAGCAGCGATGGGACAGGGTTGGGCTACACCTTC	CASSDGTGLGYTF
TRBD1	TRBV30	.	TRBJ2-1	TGTGCCGGAGCCGTGGGACAGGGGTTCGAGGAGCAGTTCTTC	CAGAVGQGFEEQFF
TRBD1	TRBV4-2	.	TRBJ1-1	TGTGCCAGCAGCCAGGAAGGGACAGGGGGTACTGAAGCTTTCTTT	CASSQEGTGGTEAFF
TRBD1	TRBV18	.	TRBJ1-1	TGTGCCAGCTCACCTCGATTGACAGGGGAGACTGAAGCTTTCTTT	CASSPRLTGETEAFF
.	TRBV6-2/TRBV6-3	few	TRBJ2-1	TGTGCCAGCAGTTACTATACGTACGGTGAGCAGTTCTTC	CASSYYTYGEQFF
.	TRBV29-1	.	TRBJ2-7	TGCAGCGTTGAAGGCTTACAGGGTGCGGGCGAGCAGTACTTC	CSVEGLQGAGEQYF
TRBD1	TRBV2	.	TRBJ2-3	TGTGCCAGCAGGGGGGACAGGGGGTTCACAGATACGCAGTATTTT	CASRGDRGFTDTQYF
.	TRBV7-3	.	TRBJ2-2	TGTGCCAGCAGCTTAACGGGTAGCTTGTACACCGGGGAGCTGTTTTTT	CASSLTGSLYTGELFF
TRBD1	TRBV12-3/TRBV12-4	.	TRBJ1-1	TGTGCCAGCAGTTTAGCGGGGACAGGGCACACTGAAGCTTTCTTT	CASSLAGTGHTEAFF
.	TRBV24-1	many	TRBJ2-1	TGTGCCACCAGTGGATACGGGACTGGGCCTCGCAATGAGCAGTTCTTC	CATSGYGTGPRNEQFF
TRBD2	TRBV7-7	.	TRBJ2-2	TGTGCCAGCAGACCGGATTGGAGCGGGACGAACACCGGGGAGCTGTTTTTT	CASRPDWSGTNTGELFF
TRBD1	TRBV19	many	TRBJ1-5	TGTGCCAGTAGAGAATCCAGGGGGCATGGTAGCAATCAGCCCCAGCATTTT	CASRESRGHGSNQPQHF